This T cell receptor (beta chain) was captured by sequencing in a study of technical replicates of blood from four donors. CDR3 length: 14 amino acids. J was trimmed by 9 bases and V by 7 bases; bases with no gene match: 12. Germline V gene lookup returns CDR1 MNHNS and CDR2 SASEGT. The assay was immunoSEQ multiplex PCR, and TCRdb's table has in-frame clones only and misses some. The table shows 70,000 to 85,000 clones, with around 97% occurring only once. The TCR sequence derives from a human donor in good health. Sequencing was performed on T cells isolated from PBMCs. The rearrangement uses TRBV6-1 and TRBJ2-1; 7 bases match TRBD2. The CDR3 nucleotides read TGTGCCAGCAAAAGCTCGGGGGGACGGAGTGAGCAGTTCTTC. The encoded protein is CASKSSGGRSEQFF.